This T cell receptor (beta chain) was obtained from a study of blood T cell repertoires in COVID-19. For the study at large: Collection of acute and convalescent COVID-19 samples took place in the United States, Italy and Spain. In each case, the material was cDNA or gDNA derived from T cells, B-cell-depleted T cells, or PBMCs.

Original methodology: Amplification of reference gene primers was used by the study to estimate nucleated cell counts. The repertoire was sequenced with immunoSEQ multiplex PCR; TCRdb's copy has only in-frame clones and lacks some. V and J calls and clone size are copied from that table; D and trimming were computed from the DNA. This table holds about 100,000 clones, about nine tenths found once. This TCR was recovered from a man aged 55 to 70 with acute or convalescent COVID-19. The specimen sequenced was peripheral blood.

As DNA, the CDR3 is TGTGCCAGCAGTTCAGGGGGGTACGAGCAGTACGTC. Its translation is CASSSGGYEQYV. The chain is built from TRBV28 and TRBJ2-7; TRBD1 is a possible D gene (7 bases). Between the trimmed V and J ends, which lost 4 bases and 4 bases, there was a span of 8 bases. Per germline, CDR1 MDHEN and CDR2 SYDVKM. The CDR3 spans 12 residues.